This TCR beta chain originates from a study of blood T cell repertoires in COVID-19. The repertoire was sequenced with immunoSEQ multiplex PCR; TCRdb's copy has only in-frame clones and lacks some. The sample lists about 220,000 clones, around 83% occurring once. CDR1 MDHEN and CDR2 SYDVKM come from the germline V gene. Trimming took 3 bases from V and 6 from J, leaving 17 bases between them. CDR3 length: 15 residues. The chain uses TRBV28 and TRBJ1-1; TRBD1 might be the D (6 bases). The sequence was collected from a woman aged 35 to 49 with acute COVID-19. Sequences were obtained from PBMCs or T cells enriched from blood (not recorded which). The CDR3 DNA reads as TGTGCCAGCAGTTTTGGGGTCACAGGGTCCCCTGAAGCTTTCTTT. It codes for CASSFGVTGSPEAFF.